The subject of this entry is one TCR beta chain. Other nucleotide sequences from this sample produce the same CDR3. This CDR3 is 12 amino acids long. Per germline, CDR1 MDHEN and CDR2 SYDVKM. V gave up 4 bases and J gave up 3 bases, with 5 bases separating them. Enrolled during active infection, Seattle patients were then followed longitudinally. The sample comes from a study of blood T cell repertoires in COVID-19. Profiled with immunoSEQ multiplex PCR; TCRdb holds only in-frame clones, not every one. The sample includes roughly 330,000 clones, roughly 89% of them seen just once. The chain links TRBV28 to TRBJ2-3; the D is unclear. This sequence originates from a young man with COVID-19, enrolled during active disease. Sequenced material: peripheral blood. CDR3 in amino acids: CASSSLTDTQYF. CDR3 bases: TGTGCCAGCAGTTCCTTAACAGATACGCAGTATTTT.